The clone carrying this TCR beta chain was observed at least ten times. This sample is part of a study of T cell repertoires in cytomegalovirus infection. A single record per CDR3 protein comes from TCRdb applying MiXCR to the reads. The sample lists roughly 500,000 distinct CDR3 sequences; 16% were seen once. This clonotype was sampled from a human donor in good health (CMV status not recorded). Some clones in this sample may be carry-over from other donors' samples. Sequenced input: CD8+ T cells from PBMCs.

CDR3 sequence: CASSLGRASGRRHVYNEQFF. CDR3 nucleotide sequence: TGTGCCAGCAGCTTGGGAAGGGCTAGCGGGAGAAGGCATGTCTACAATGAGCAGTTCTTC. V is TRBV5-6 and J is TRBJ2-1, with 10 bases that match TRBD2. This CDR3 has 20 residues. The V and J ends lost 0 bases and 3 bases, in that order; junction bases with no gene match: 15. Germline CDR1 and CDR2: SGHDT and YYEEEE.